The rows below give T cell receptor beta chains drawn from one sample of a study of T-cell reconstitution after alpha-beta-depleted transplantation in children. TCRdb re-called the PCR reads with MiXCR, one entry per CDR3 protein. The sample carries 250,000 to 300,000 distinct CDR3 sequences, 6% to 10% recorded once. The source material was peripheral blood, sampled 360 days after TCRalphabeta/CD19-depleted stem cell transplant. These receptor sequences come from a female patient aged 2-10 years who had a stem cell transplant for Fanconi anemia, so the T cells may come from the graft donor. The CDR3 runs from the conserved cysteine through the conserved F or W. A D gene is named only where the DNA matches it firmly. Only some rows state a clone size, as once, few, many or a class for expanded clones.

clone_size: many; d_call: .; j_call: TRBJ1-6; v_call: TRBV20-1; cdr3_aa: CSAPRTPYNSPLHF; cdr3_nt: TGCAGTGCGCCGCGGACACCCTATAATTCACCCCTCCACTTT
clone_size: few; d_call: .; j_call: TRBJ2-1; v_call: TRBV10-3; cdr3_aa: CAIRARANEQFF; cdr3_nt: TGTGCCATCAGGGCCCGCGCCAATGAGCAGTTCTTC
clone_size: .; d_call: .; j_call: TRBJ2-2; v_call: TRBV7-6; cdr3_aa: CASTSENTGELFF; cdr3_nt: TGTGCCAGCACCTCGGAGAACACCGGGGAGCTGTTTTTT
clone_size: many; d_call: .; j_call: TRBJ1-4; v_call: TRBV7-6; cdr3_aa: CASTQQHTSTNEKLFF; cdr3_nt: TGTGCCAGCACTCAACAGCACACCTCAACTAATGAAAAACTGTTTTTT
clone_size: .; d_call: .; j_call: TRBJ1-2; v_call: TRBV9; cdr3_aa: CASSVPVQAGYTF; cdr3_nt: TGTGCCAGCAGCGTTCCAGTTCAGGCTGGCTACACCTTC
clone_size: few; d_call: TRBD1; j_call: TRBJ2-7; v_call: TRBV18; cdr3_aa: CASSTGQGYEQYF; cdr3_nt: TGTGCCAGCTCCACGGGACAGGGCTACGAGCAGTACTTC
clone_size: few; d_call: .; j_call: TRBJ2-7; v_call: TRBV20-1; cdr3_aa: CSAAHGAGVAYEQYF; cdr3_nt: TGCAGTGCTGCCCACGGGGCAGGGGTGGCCTACGAGCAGTACTTC
clone_size: .; d_call: .; j_call: TRBJ2-2; v_call: TRBV4-1; cdr3_aa: CASSPPGGQALNTGELFF; cdr3_nt: TGCGCCAGCAGCCCCCCCGGCGGGCAGGCTTTGAACACCGGGGAGCTGTTTTTT
clone_size: many; d_call: .; j_call: TRBJ1-2; v_call: TRBV11-2; cdr3_aa: CASSLRHLYGYTF; cdr3_nt: TGTGCCAGCAGCTTACGACACCTCTATGGCTACACCTTC
clone_size: many; d_call: TRBD2; j_call: TRBJ2-3; v_call: TRBV10-3; cdr3_aa: CATRTSGGSTDTQYF; cdr3_nt: TGTGCCACCCGGACTAGCGGGGGCTCCACAGATACGCAGTATTTT